This is a list of T cell receptor beta chains from one sample in a study of blood T cell repertoires in COVID-19. The repertoire was sequenced with immunoSEQ multiplex PCR; TCRdb's copy has only in-frame clones and lacks some. The sample shows about 70,000 clones, more than 75% of them seen only once. Sequencing was done on a sample of peripheral blood. The receptor source for this set is a human donor in a cohort sampled during active COVID-19. Both conserved end residues are trimmed from each CDR3. A D gene is named only where the DNA matches it firmly.

j_gene,v_gene,d_gene,CDR3aa
TRBJ2-7,TRBV5-1,.,ASSLDLGGEQY
TRBJ2-3,TRBV6-2/TRBV6-3,TRBD1,ASSYGGQGGDTQY
TRBJ1-2,TRBV6-5,.,ASSYTRQGTYGYT
TRBJ2-7,TRBV6-5,TRBD2,ARGGGTSGRSEQY
TRBJ1-6,TRBV5-8,.,ASSGTNLGGATLH
TRBJ1-5,TRBV12-5,.,ASGLAAGPSNQPQH
TRBJ2-1,TRBV5-4,.,ASSLDQGTYNEQF
TRBJ1-1,TRBV5-4,.,ASSPDPGTEAF
TRBJ2-5,TRBV7-2,.,ASSLGPWGGSQETQY
TRBJ2-2,TRBV5-1,TRBD1,ASSFLPGTGGPNTGELF
TRBJ2-1,TRBV5-1,TRBD1,ASSYQGAVHSYNEQF
TRBJ1-2,TRBV28,.,ASSLGGIGGYGYT
TRBJ1-3,TRBV27,.,ASRGGSNNGNTIY
TRBJ1-2,TRBV29-1,.,SVPGSAGYGYT
TRBJ1-2,TRBV29-1,TRBD1,SLPMDRANYGYT
TRBJ1-1,TRBV28,.,ASSFPLNTEAF
TRBJ1-4,TRBV28,TRBD1,ASHRGQSNEKLF
.,TRBV10-2,TRBD1,ASTTDRGDEQY
TRBJ2-7,TRBV6-1,TRBD1,ASSGVRDRGVLHNYEQY
TRBJ1-1,TRBV18,.,ASSPGTGNTEAF
TRBJ2-1,TRBV4-1,.,ASSPWGSVNNEQF
TRBJ1-1,TRBV6-6,.,ASSYRRGINTEAF
TRBJ1-6,TRBV5-5,.,ASSLLGEDSPLH
TRBJ2-1,TRBV5-8,.,ASRSSQGHNEQF
TRBJ1-3,TRBV7-3,.,ASSPGGTGNTIY
TRBJ1-1,TRBV28,.,ASRPTGVNTEAF
TRBJ2-1,TRBV6-5,TRBD2,ASKKGLAGNNEQF
TRBJ2-3,TRBV7-2,.,ASSLVRSGRGDTQY
TRBJ2-7,TRBV28,TRBD1,ASSSGQGLGRQY
TRBJ2-7,TRBV27,TRBD2,ASSPGLAGATEQY
TRBJ1-5,TRBV4-1,.,ASSQVTFNQPQH
TRBJ1-2,TRBV27,.,ASRPFGGGYT
TRBJ1-1,TRBV30,TRBD1,AWSEGQGATEAF
TRBJ2-7,TRBV28,TRBD1,ASSRTGPLWEQY
TRBJ1-4,TRBV7-6,.,ASSLERAEKLF
TRBJ2-1,TRBV27,.,ASSFLKGDEQF
TRBJ1-1,TRBV10-1,TRBD1,ASRTGWGNTEAF
TRBJ2-7,TRBV7-6,TRBD1,ASSLSTTGVGPYEQY
TRBJ1-2,TRBV19,.,ASSIEWGDYGYT
TRBJ1-2,TRBV29-1,TRBD1,SVYDRASNGYT
TRBJ2-3,TRBV4-1,TRBD2,ASSQAGTSGSSGTDTQY
TRBJ2-5,TRBV10-3,.,ATFVNQETQY
TRBJ2-1,TRBV3-1/TRBV3-2,TRBD2,ASSQGLSGSSYNEQF
TRBJ2-2,TRBV6-1,.,ASRLLGNTGELF
TRBJ1-1,TRBV7-8,TRBD1,ASSLQPTGEGNTEAF
TRBJ1-2,TRBV10-3,TRBD1,ASGTANYGYT
TRBJ2-2,TRBV12-3/TRBV12-4,.,ASSFVGTGELF
TRBJ2-5,TRBV28,.,ASSSSGYQETQY
TRBJ2-3,TRBV7-9,.,ASSSAAGNSDTQY
TRBJ2-1,TRBV2,.,ASTRIGSSYNEQF
TRBJ2-3,TRBV5-1,TRBD2,ASSQGLAGKTTDTQY
TRBJ1-5,TRBV6-5,.,ASSLEGGEQPQH
TRBJ1-3,TRBV15,.,ATSRENRGNTIY
TRBJ1-6,TRBV3-1/TRBV3-2,.,ASSLGGVRNSPLH